This entry features one T cell receptor beta chain sequence. These data originate in a study of blood T cell repertoires in COVID-19. The wider study: Sources were T cells, B-cell-depleted T cells, or PBMCs; the material itself was cDNA or gDNA.

Produced via immunoSEQ multiplex PCR; TCRdb's table is partial and in-frame only. The table lists fewer than 65,000 clones, 90% of them singletons, with approximately 4% in the top ten. V was pared by 0 bases and J by 5 bases, with 5 bases between. Looked up from germline, CDR1 is SGHRS and CDR2 is YFSETQ. The CDR3 has 12 residues. The chain uses TRBV5-1 and TRBJ2-5, with D uncertain. Sequencing input: peripheral blood. This receptor was taken from a human donor in a cohort sampled during active COVID-19. The CDR3: CASSLAGETQYF. The CDR3 region has the DNA TGCGCCAGCAGCTTGGCCGGGGAGACCCAGTACTTC.